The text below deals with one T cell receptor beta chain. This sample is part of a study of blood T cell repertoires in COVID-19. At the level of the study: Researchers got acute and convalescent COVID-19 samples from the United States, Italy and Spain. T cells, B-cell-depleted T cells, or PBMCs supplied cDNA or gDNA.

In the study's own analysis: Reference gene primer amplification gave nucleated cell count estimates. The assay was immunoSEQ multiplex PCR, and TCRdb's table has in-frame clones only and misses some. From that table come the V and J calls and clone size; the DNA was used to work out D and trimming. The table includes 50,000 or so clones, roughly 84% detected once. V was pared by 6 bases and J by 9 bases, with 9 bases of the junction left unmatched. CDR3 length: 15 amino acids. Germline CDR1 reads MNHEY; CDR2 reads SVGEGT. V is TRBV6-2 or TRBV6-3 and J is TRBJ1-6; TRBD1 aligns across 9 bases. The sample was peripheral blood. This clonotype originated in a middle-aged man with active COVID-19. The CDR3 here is CASSSGTGLFSPLHF. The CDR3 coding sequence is TGTGCCAGCAGCTCCGGGACAGGGCTATTTTCACCCCTCCACTTT.